This paragraph covers one TCR beta chain sequence. V shed 7 bases and J 4 bases; nucleotides not matched to a gene: 7. From germline, CDR1 is ENHRY and CDR2 SYGVKD. This CDR3 is 14 amino acids long. The sample belongs to a study of blood T cell repertoires in COVID-19. The table came from immunoSEQ multiplex PCR; TCRdb's copy has only in-frame clones and leaves some out. The sample shows around 31,000 clones, 89% of them seen only once. V gene TRBV10-3 combines with J gene TRBJ1-2; 9 bases agree with TRBD1. Sequencing was done on a sample of peripheral blood. The source is a woman aged 40 to 50 with active or convalescent COVID-19. CDR3 in amino acids: CAITETGGGYGYTF. In DNA form, the CDR3 reads TGTGCCATCACGGAGACAGGGGGTGGCTATGGCTACACCTTC.